The 17 T cell receptor beta chains presented below share a single source sample, sequenced in a study of blood T cell repertoires in COVID-19. TCRdb keeps only in-frame clones here, not all; method: immunoSEQ multiplex PCR. The data hold 200,000 to 250,000 clones, with 65% to 90% observed a single time. Sequencing was performed on peripheral blood. Receptor source: a man older than 75 with acute or convalescent COVID-19.

This chain links TRBV9 with TRBJ2-3; D gene unclear. Trimming cost V 4 bases and J 2 bases, with 11 bases left between them. CDR1 is SGDLS and CDR2 is YYNGEE in the germline V gene. The CDR3 extends over 14 amino acids. In DNA form, the CDR3 reads TGTGCCAGCAGCTCAAGAGTACCCACAGATACGCAGTATTTT. Translation: CASSSRVPTDTQYF.

J is TRBJ2-1 and V is TRBV19; possible D gene TRBD1, 6 bases. This CDR3 spans 13 amino acids. V gave up 5 bases and J gave up 12 bases, with 17 bases separating them. Germline-derived CDR1 and CDR2 are LNHDA and SQIVND (reference sequence). The CDR3 protein is CASSSLRVQGQFF. Here the CDR3 DNA reads TGTGCCAGTAGTTCTCTCAGGGTACAGGGGCAGTTCTTC. Full variable domain (missing parts from reference TRBV19 and TRBJ2-1): DGGITQSPKYLFRKEGQNVTLSCEQNLNHDAMYWYRQDPGQGLRLIYYSQIVNDFQKGDIAEGYSVSREKKESFPLTVTSAQKNPTAFYLCASSSLRVQGQFFGPGTRLTVL.

This rearrangement joins TRBV5-5 to TRBJ2-7, with a possible D match to TRBD1 (5 bases). Per germline, CDR1 SGHKS and CDR2 YYEKEE (reference sequence). CDR3 length equals 15 residues. V shed 5 bases and J shed 6 bases, with 21 bases lying between them. The chain's CDR3 is CASRQETVGGAEQYV. In nucleotides, the CDR3 is TGTGCCAGCAGACAAGAAACTGTGGGTGGGGCCGAGCAGTACGTC.

The genes are TRBV9 and TRBJ2-1; D gene ambiguous. With 5 bases removed from V and 0 bases from J, the gap between germline ends came to 9 bases. This CDR3 has 14 amino acids. Germline V lookup: CDR1 SGDLS, CDR2 YYNGEE. The CDR3 loop is CASRPASSYNEQFF. Here the CDR3 DNA reads TGTGCCAGCAGGCCAGCGAGCTCCTACAATGAGCAGTTCTTC. Supplemented by reference TRBV9 and TRBJ2-1, the full variable domain reads DSGVTQTPKHLITATGQRVTLRCSPRSGDLSVYWYQQSLDQGLQFLIQYYNGEERAKGNILERFSAQQFPDLHSELNLSSLELGDSALYFCASRPASSYNEQFFGPGTRLTVL.

This chain's CDR3 is CASLPGQGNYGYTF. The CDR3 DNA reads as TGTGCCAGTTTACCGGGACAGGGCAACTATGGCTACACCTTC. V gene TRBV6-5 combines with J gene TRBJ1-2, with TRBD1 matching 9 bases. The CDR3 loop spans 14 amino acids. Trimming removed 9 bases from V and 2 bases from J; junction bases left unmatched: 7. Germline V gives CDR1 MNHEY, CDR2 SVGAGI.

V and J are TRBV11-2 and TRBJ2-7, with TRBD1 matching over 8 bases. This CDR3 is 15 amino acids long. J lost 6 bases, V lost 3 bases, and 10 bases had no gene match. Per germline, CDR1 SGHAT and CDR2 FQNNGV. CDR3 protein: CASSLSGTGPTEQYF. CDR3 coding DNA: TGTGCCAGCAGCTTGAGTGGGACAGGCCCTACCGAGCAGTACTTC.

CDR3 loop: CASSPGLVRYEQYF. CDR3 in DNA: TGTGCCAGCTCACCGGGACTAGTGAGGTACGAGCAGTACTTC. The chain recombines TRBV18 with TRBJ2-7; 8 nucleotides agree with TRBD2. V gave up 3 bases and J gave up 4 bases; unmatched junction bases: 5. Germline CDR1 and CDR2: KGHSH and LQKENI. The length of the CDR3 is 14 residues.

V and J are TRBV18 and TRBJ2-5; D possibly corresponds to TRBD1 (6 bases). In germline, CDR1 is KGHSH, CDR2 LQKENI. V lost 4 bases to trimming and J lost 4 bases, with 13 bases between them. The CDR3 has 14 amino acids. Here the CDR3 reads CASSLTGMRETQYF. CDR3 DNA sequence: TGTGCCAGCTCACTTACAGGGATGCGAGAGACCCAGTACTTC.

DNA for the CDR3: TGTGCCAGCAGTGACCAGGGGGCCTATGGCTACACCTTC. Translation: CASSDQGAYGYTF. V and J are TRBV6-1 and TRBJ1-2; 8 bases fit TRBD1. Germline-derived CDR1 and CDR2 are MNHNS and SASEGT. J gave up 4 bases and V 3 bases, and 1 base lay outside the gene matches. The CDR3 has 13 amino acids.

The genes are TRBV10-3 and TRBJ1-1, with a tentative D call TRBD1 (5 bases). The CDR3 runs 14 residues. V was pared by 2 bases and J by 2 bases, with 9 bases between. The germline CDR1 and CDR2 sequences are ENHRY and SYGVKD. In DNA, the CDR3 is TGTGCCATCAGTGAGGTCAGGGTCAACACTGAAGCTTTCTTT. It specifies CAISEVRVNTEAFF.

The V call is TRBV30, the J call TRBJ2-7, with 7 bases lining up with TRBD1. The length of the CDR3 is 15 residues. With 0 bases clipped from V and 2 bases from J, the junction kept 7 bases outside the gene matches. Germline CDR1 is GTSNPN and CDR2 is SVGIG (reference sequence). The CDR3 DNA reads as TGTGCCTGGAGTGTACCAGACAGGGCCCCCTACGAGCAGTACTTC. Its translation: CAWSVPDRAPYEQYF.

The V call is TRBV5-1, the J call TRBJ1-2; unclear D gene. V lost 1 base and J 0 bases, leaving 7 bases between the germline ends. Germline V gives CDR1 SGHRS, CDR2 YFSETQ. The CDR3 sequence is 14 residues long. As DNA, the CDR3 is TGCGCCAGCAGCTTGTCAGTCTCTAACTATGGCTACACCTTC. This translates into CASSLSVSNYGYTF.

This chain uses TRBV7-8 with TRBJ2-1; 10 bases map to TRBD1. Germline V lookup: CDR1 SGHVS, CDR2 FQNEAQ. The length of the CDR3 is 14 residues. Trimming cost V 3 bases and J 4 bases; bases outside gene matches: 0. The CDR3 DNA reads as TGTGCCAGCAGCTTGGGACAGGGGTACAATGAGCAGTTCTTC. Translated, it gives CASSLGQGYNEQFF.

The chain recombines TRBV28 with TRBJ1-2; 7 bases match TRBD1. Germline trimming cut 7 bases from V and 7 bases from J; bases unmatched to any gene: 9. CDR3 length equals 13 residues. Germline values: CDR1 MDHEN, CDR2 SYDVKM. The CDR3 nucleotides read TGTGCCAGCACATCGACAGGGACGTCTGGCTACACCTTC. Its protein is CASTSTGTSGYTF.

J is TRBJ1-5 and V is TRBV30, with D tentatively TRBD1 (5 bases). Germline CDR1 and CDR2: GTSNPN and SVGIG (reference sequence). This CDR3 has 15 amino acids. The ends were cut back, 3 bases at V and 0 bases at J, with 12 bases in the middle. For the CDR3, the DNA is TGTGCCTGGAGCGGCCGGGGGAATAGCAATCAGCCCCAGCATTTT. Translated, it gives CAWSGRGNSNQPQHF.

The chain employs TRBV2 and TRBJ1-1; perhaps TRBD1 as D (5 bases). The V gene lost 4 bases and the J gene lost 0 bases, with 15 bases spanning the gap. The CDR3 consists of 16 residues. CDR1 SNHLY and CDR2 FYNNEI come from the germline V gene. The CDR3 protein is CASSGGGGLMNTEAFF. The CDR3 DNA reads as TGTGCCAGCAGTGGGGGCGGCGGCTTAATGAACACTGAAGCTTTCTTT.

This clone was detected a few times. V is TRBV7-2 and J is TRBJ2-7, with 7 bases lining up with TRBD2. Germline V gene lookup returns CDR1 SGHTA and CDR2 FQGNSA. The V gene end was trimmed by 1 base and the J gene end by 2 bases; junction bases not matched to a gene: 2. The CDR3 runs 14 residues. The CDR3 DNA reads TGTGCCAGCAGCTTAGGAGCGGGACCCTACGAGCAGTACTTC. Translating gives CASSLGAGPYEQYF.